The clone carrying this T cell receptor beta chain was seen a handful of times. The antigen is undetermined. TCRdb reprocessed the 5' RACE reads with MiXCR, giving one entry per CDR3 protein. Here the sample spans 750,000 to 850,000 distinct CDR3 sequences, over 9.5% being singletons. The data belong to a study of CD8 T cells in ankylosing spondylitis. Broader study findings: The authors found the disease-linked clones to be CD8+ and relatively rare in peripheral blood. Ankylosing spondylitis blood seemed to carry a telltale TCR beta motif made of several highly homologous variants.

This CDR3 region has 15 residues. V lost 2 bases to trimming and J lost 3 bases, with 12 bases between them. Germline V gene sequence: CDR1 SGHTA, CDR2 FQGNSA. The source material was blood, either unsorted or a sorted T cell fraction (not recorded which). This chain joins TRBV7-2 and TRBJ2-3, with D possibly being TRBD2 (5 bases). The source is a male donor with ankylosing spondylitis. The CDR3 DNA is TGTGCCAGCAGCTTATCAGCGGTTGGGACAGATACGCAGTATTTT. Translation gives CASSLSAVGTDTQYF.